Presented here are 20 T cell receptor beta chains from one specimen sequenced in a study of technical replicates of blood from a few donors. The table came from immunoSEQ multiplex PCR; TCRdb's copy has only in-frame clones and leaves some out. The sample lists fewer than 70,000 clones; 85% to 90% were seen once. Sample: PBMCs. The receptors shown here come from a human donor in good health. Some clones in this sample may be carry-over from other donors' samples.

This chain connects TRBV9 to TRBJ1-6; possibly TRBD1 for D (5 bases). Trimming cost V 6 bases and J 7 bases, with 20 bases left between them. The CDR3 loop spans 16 amino acids. Germline V gene data show CDR1 as SGDLS and CDR2 as YYNGEE. The CDR3 nucleotides read TGTGCCAGCAATGGGGGGGGTAGCAGGGTGAATTCACCCCTCCACTTT. This translates into CASNGGGSRVNSPLHF. The full variable domain, in which reference TRBV9 and TRBJ1-6 provide the parts outside the CDR3, is DSGVTQTPKHLITATGQRVTLRCSPRSGDLSVYWYQQSLDQGLQFLIQYYNGEERAKGNILERFSAQQFPDLHSELNLSSLELGDSALYFCASNGGGSRVNSPLHFGNGTRLTVT.

The chain is built from TRBV9 and TRBJ1-4; the D gene is possibly TRBD1 (5 bases). V gave up 4 bases and J gave up 4 bases, with 11 bases separating them. The CDR3 has 14 amino acids. CDR1 and CDR2 from the germline V gene are SGDLS and YYNGEE. The CDR3 nucleotides are TGTGCCAGCAGCACACAGGAGCATAATGAAAAACTGTTTTTT. Translated, it gives CASSTQEHNEKLFF.

This CDR3 reads CASSSTGRYEQYF. The CDR3 DNA sequence: TGTGCCAGCAGCTCGACAGGAAGGTACGAGCAGTACTTC. The J gene is TRBJ2-7, the V gene TRBV5-6, with D possibly TRBD1 on 6 matching bases. This CDR3 is 13 amino acids long. Trimming removed 3 bases at V and 4 bases at J, with 11 bases between. Germline CDR1 SGHDT, CDR2 YYEEEE.

The rearrangement links TRBV6-1 to TRBJ2-3, with a tentative D call TRBD1 (5 bases). Germline lookup yields CDR1 MNHNS and CDR2 SASEGT. The CDR3 runs to 18 residues. The V gene lost 4 bases and the J gene lost 2 bases, with 22 bases spanning the gap. The CDR3 spells CASSGIQGFKGYTDTQYF. The DNA of the CDR3 is TGTGCCAGCAGTGGAATCCAGGGATTTAAGGGTTACACAGATACGCAGTATTTT.

This chain links TRBV2 with TRBJ1-3; TRBD1 is a possible D gene (5 bases). The germline V gene encodes CDR1 SNHLY and CDR2 FYNNEI. The CDR3 is made up of 15 amino acids. V was pared by 4 bases and J by 3 bases, with 13 bases between. As DNA, the CDR3 is TGTGCCAGCAGTGGCCGCAGGGAGGGTGGAAACACCATATATTTT. It encodes CASSGRREGGNTIYF. The variable domain in full, with the rest retrieved from reference TRBV2 and TRBJ1-3, is EPEVTQTPSHQVTQMGQEVILRCVPISNHLYFYWYRQILGQKVEFLVSFYNNEISEKSEIFDDQFSVERPDGSNFTLKIRSTKLEDSAMYFCASSGRREGGNTIYFGEGSWLTVV.

V usage is TRBV6-1 and J usage is TRBJ2-7; the match to TRBD2 covers 10 bases. Germline CDR1 reads MNHNS; CDR2 reads SASEGT. With V trimmed by 3 bases and J by 2 bases, 7 bases remained unmatched. This CDR3 has 16 amino acids. The CDR3 sequence is CASSDRVAGGTYEQYF. CDR3 coding DNA: TGTGCCAGCAGTGATAGGGTAGCGGGGGGCACCTACGAGCAGTACTTC.

J is TRBJ2-7 and V is TRBV9; TRBD1 is a possible D gene (6 bases). The length of the CDR3 is 15 residues. V lost 2 bases to trimming and J lost 1 base, with 13 bases between them. Germline V gene sequence: CDR1 SGDLS, CDR2 YYNGEE. CDR3: CASSVAPDRSYEQYF. The CDR3 region has the DNA TGTGCCAGCAGCGTTGCCCCTGACAGGTCCTACGAGCAGTACTTC.

This chain joins TRBV2 and TRBJ2-4, with D possibly being TRBD1 (5 bases). Trimming pared 7 bases from V and 7 bases from J, leaving 14 bases between. From germline, CDR1 is SNHLY and CDR2 FYNNEI. The CDR3 loop spans 13 amino acids. DNA of the CDR3: TGTGCCAGCATCGACCTAGGGGATAACATTCAGTACTTC. This codes for CASIDLGDNIQYF.

This clone was counted between two and nine times. V gene TRBV6-1 combines with J gene TRBJ2-7; possibly TRBD2 for D (7 bases). The V and J ends lost 1 base and 4 bases respectively, with 14 bases between them. CDR3 length equals 15 residues. Germline CDR1 and CDR2: MNHNS and SASEGT. The DNA of the CDR3 is TGTGCCAGCAGTGAAGAAGGGGGGGGGCCTTACGAGCAGTACTTC. Encoded protein: CASSEEGGGPYEQYF.

The gene calls are TRBV7-3 and TRBJ2-5; 8 bases fit TRBD2. There are 13 residues in the CDR3. CDR1 is SGHTA, CDR2 FQGTGA, per germline. With 5 bases clipped from V and 5 bases from J, the junction kept 4 bases outside the gene matches. For the CDR3, the DNA is TGTGCCAGCAGCCGGGAGGGAGGGGAGACCCAGTACTTC. Translated, it gives CASSREGGETQYF.

This clone appeared once. The V call is TRBV5-1, the J call TRBJ1-6; D is perhaps TRBD1 (6 bases). The CDR3 is 15 amino acids. V lost 0 bases and J lost 9, with 13 bases in between. CDR1 and CDR2 (germline): SGHRS, YFSETQ. As DNA, the CDR3 is TGCGCCAGCAGCTTGGAGGGGGGGCACGGTTCACCCCTCCACTTT. Its protein product is CASSLEGGHGSPLHF.

The J gene is TRBJ2-2, the V gene TRBV5-6, with D perhaps TRBD2 (6 bases). This CDR3 comprises 14 residues. The V end lost 4 bases, the J end lost 9 bases, and 16 bases lay between the germline ends. Germline V gene data show CDR1 as SGHDT and CDR2 as YYEEEE. This CDR3 is CASSTGPGGRELFF. The CDR3 nucleotides read TGTGCCAGCAGCACGGGGCCCGGGGGAAGGGAGCTGTTTTTT.

This clone was seen just once. The chain uses TRBV15 and TRBJ1-4; the D gene is possibly TRBD1 (5 bases). This CDR3 region has 16 residues. V lost 4 bases to trimming and J lost 1 base, with 13 bases between them. Germline V gene sequence: CDR1 LNHNV, CDR2 YYDKDF (reference sequence). CDR3 DNA: TGTGCCACCAGCACCCCAGGGTGGGGAACTAATGAAAAACTGTTTTTT. This codes for CATSTPGWGTNEKLFF.

This chain uses TRBV4-1 with TRBJ1-3; D not resolved. This CDR3 is 15 amino acids long. V shed 0 bases and J shed 4 bases, with 10 bases lying between them. CDR1 is MGHRA and CDR2 is YSYEKL in the germline V gene. CDR3: CASSQESVSGNTIYF. For the CDR3, the DNA is TGCGCCAGCAGCCAAGAGTCAGTGTCCGGAAACACCATATATTTT.

The V call is TRBV5-1, the J call TRBJ1-2; 7 nucleotides align to TRBD1. Per the germline V gene, CDR1 is SGHRS and CDR2 is YFSETQ. The CDR3 consists of 14 residues. V was pared by 4 bases and J by 2 bases, with 5 bases of the junction left unmatched. The CDR3 sequence is CASSTGDSNYGYTF. CDR3 DNA: TGCGCCAGCAGCACAGGGGACAGCAACTATGGCTACACCTTC.

This clone was seen a single time. As DNA, the CDR3 is TGTGCCAGCAGCCCCCGGGGGGAAAGCTCCTACGAGCAGTACTTC. Translated, it gives CASSPRGESSYEQYF. V gene TRBV7-2 combines with J gene TRBJ2-7; 7 positions match TRBD2. From germline, CDR1 is SGHTA and CDR2 FQGNSA. V was clipped by 5 bases and J by 0 bases; unmatched bases: 7. This CDR3 has 15 residues.

The CDR3 nucleotides read TGTGCCTGGAGTGTACCACTAGCGTGGGCGAATACGCAGTATTTT. Translation gives CAWSVPLAWANTQYF. The chain employs TRBV30 and TRBJ2-3; 7 bases align to TRBD2. J was trimmed by 7 bases and V by 0 bases; bases with no gene match: 10. Germline loops: CDR1 GTSNPN, CDR2 SVGIG (reference sequence). The CDR3 extends over 15 amino acids.

The chain joins TRBV30 to TRBJ1-4, with TRBD1 as a possible D gene (5 bases). CDR1 is GTSNPN and CDR2 is SVGIG in the germline V gene (reference sequence). V was trimmed by 1 base and J by 4 bases, leaving 7 bases between them. There are 13 residues in the CDR3. CDR3 DNA: TGTGCCTGGAGTGAGGGGATTAATGAAAAACTGTTTTTT. Its translation: CAWSEGINEKLFF.

This clone occurred once. V and J are TRBV14 and TRBJ2-7; 9 bases fit TRBD2. CDR3 length equals 14 residues. Germline loops: CDR1 SGHDN, CDR2 FVKESK. V gave up 1 base and J gave up 5 bases; unmatched junction bases: 3. The CDR3 is CASSQVSSGDEQYF. The CDR3 nucleotides are TGTGCCAGCAGCCAAGTGTCTAGCGGGGACGAGCAGTACTTC.

The chain joins TRBV30 to TRBJ1-1; D ambiguous. The CDR3 covers 12 residues. Trimming shortened V by 2 bases and J by 6 bases, and 10 bases separated the two germline ends. Germline values: CDR1 GTSNPN, CDR2 SVGIG (reference sequence). The CDR3 DNA reads TGTGCCTGGAGTCCAGAGGGCGCTGAAGCTTTCTTT. Translating gives CAWSPEGAEAFF.